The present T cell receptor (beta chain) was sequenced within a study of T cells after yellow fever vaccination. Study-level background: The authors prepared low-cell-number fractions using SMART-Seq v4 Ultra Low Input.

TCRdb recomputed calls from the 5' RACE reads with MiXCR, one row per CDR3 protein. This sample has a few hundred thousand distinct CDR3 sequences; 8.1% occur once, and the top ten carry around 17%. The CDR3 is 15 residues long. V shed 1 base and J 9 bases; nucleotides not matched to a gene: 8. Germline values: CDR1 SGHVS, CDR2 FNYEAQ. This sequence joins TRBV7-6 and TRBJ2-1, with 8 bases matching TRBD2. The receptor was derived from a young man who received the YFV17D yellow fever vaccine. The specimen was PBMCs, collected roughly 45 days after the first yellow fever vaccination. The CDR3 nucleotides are TGTGCCAGCAGCTTAGTACCGGGGGGGGGTGGTGAGCAGTTCTTC. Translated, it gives CASSLVPGGGGEQFF. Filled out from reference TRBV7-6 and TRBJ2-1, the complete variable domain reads GAGVSQSPRYKVTKRGQDVALRCDPISGHVSLYWYRQALGQGPEFLTYFNYEAQQDKSGLPNDRFSAERPEGSISTLTIQRTEQRDSAMYRCASSLVPGGGGEQFFGPGTRLTVL.